These 10 T cell receptor beta chains came from one sample sequenced in a study of human T cells and chemical hapten exposure. Time point noted: patch test 2, 6 weeks after DPC sensitization. As to treatment: therapeutic diphenylcyclopropenone sensitization with weekly scalp DPC. TCRdb re-called the RACE reads through MiXCR, storing one row per CDR3 protein. The sample contains about 110,000 distinct CDR3 sequences, about a tenth of which appear only once. The sequenced sample was whole blood, obtained in connection with sensitization to the hapten diphenylcyclopropenone (DPC). The receptors derive from a woman in her forties with alopecia areata. Some clones in this sample may be carry-over from other donors' samples.

The chain couples TRBV6-2 or TRBV6-3 to TRBJ2-5; no clear D. The CDR3 extends over 11 amino acids. Germline loops: CDR1 MNHEY, CDR2 SVGEGT. V was cut by 2 bases and J by 4 bases, with 2 bases left in between. The CDR3 here is CASSYTETQYF. The CDR3, as DNA: TGTGCCAGCAGTTACACAGAGACCCAGTACTTC.

This clonotype was observed at least ten times. The V call is TRBV6-5, the J call TRBJ2-3; 13 bases align to TRBD2. J was trimmed by 6 bases and V by 0 bases; bases with no gene match: 9. The V gene's germline CDR1 is MNHEY and CDR2 SVGAGI. CDR3 length: 18 residues. The CDR3 loop reads CASSYSQLTSGGLDTQYF. CDR3 in DNA: TGTGCCAGCAGTTACTCTCAATTGACTAGCGGGGGGCTGGATACGCAGTATTTT.

This chain uses TRBV6-6 with TRBJ1-5; no definite D call. This CDR3 has 15 amino acids. Germline V gene lookup returns CDR1 MNHNY and CDR2 SVGAGI (reference sequence). The germline V and J ends were trimmed by 0 bases and 0 bases, with 6 bases remaining between them. CDR3 sequence (DNA): TGTGCCAGCAGTTACTCGTCCATTAGCAATCAGCCCCAGCATTTT. The encoded protein is CASSYSSISNQPQHF.

This clonotype has ten or more counts. The genes are TRBV12-3 or TRBV12-4 and TRBJ1-5; possibly TRBD1 for D (6 bases). This CDR3 is 13 amino acids long. V was clipped by 3 bases and J by 7 bases, with 10 bases between them. CDR3 DNA: TGTGCCAGCAGTTTGGGGGCAGAACAGCCCCAGCATTTT. This sequence encodes CASSLGAEQPQHF.

This clonotype has only a few counts. The gene calls are TRBV6-2 or TRBV6-3 and TRBJ2-3, with 10 bases aligning to TRBD2. V shed 6 bases, J shed 6 bases, and the junction held 3 bases outside the gene matches. The germline gives CDR1 MNHEY, CDR2 SVGEGT. This CDR3 is built from 13 residues. The CDR3: CASSPAGGDTQYF. CDR3 coding DNA: TGTGCCAGCAGCCCAGCGGGAGGGGATACGCAGTATTTT.

This clonotype appeared many times. In nucleotides, the CDR3 is TGTGCCAGCAGCCAACTTCTCGGACAGGGGGCGAGGGGCTACACCTTC. This translates into CASSQLLGQGARGYTF. This chain uses TRBV3-1 with TRBJ1-2, with TRBD1 matching over 11 bases. The germline V gene has CDR1 LGHDT and CDR2 YNNKEL (reference sequence). The CDR3 runs 16 residues. J was trimmed by 8 bases and V by 2 bases; bases with no gene match: 10.

This clonotype was seen a handful of times. The chain couples TRBV12-3 or TRBV12-4 to TRBJ2-2; no definite D call. V lost 2 bases and J lost 7, with 14 bases in between. The CDR3 length is 15 residues. CDR3 nucleotides: TGTGCCAGCAGTTTAAGACTGCCTAACCGCGGGGAGCTGTTTTTT. Encoded protein: CASSLRLPNRGELFF.

This clonotype has a handful of counts. The CDR3 region has the DNA TGCAGTGCCGATCAGGGCCGGAGAAAGGATTCACCCCTCCACTTT. The encoded protein is CSADQGRRKDSPLHF. This chain uses TRBV20-1 with TRBJ1-6, with a weak D call TRBD1 (5 bases). The CDR3 totals 15 residues. CDR1 is DFQATT and CDR2 is SNEGSKA in the germline V gene (reference sequence). Trimming pared 6 bases from V and 8 bases from J, leaving 20 bases between.

This clonotype was detected only a few times. CDR3 residues: CATSRVEGQGREKLFF. The CDR3 DNA reads TGTGCCACCAGCAGAGTAGAAGGACAGGGGAGAGAAAAACTGTTTTTT. This chain uses TRBV15 with TRBJ1-4; 9 nucleotides line up with TRBD1. The germline V gene has CDR1 LNHNV and CDR2 YYDKDF (reference sequence). The trim removed 1 base at V and 8 bases at J, leaving 8 bases unmatched. CDR3 size: 16 residues. Based on the CDR3 plus reference TRBV15 and TRBJ1-4, the full variable domain is DAMVIQNPRYQVTQFGKPVTLSCSQTLNHNVMYWYQQKSSQAPKLLFHYYDKDFNNEADTPDNFQSRRPNTSFCFLDIRSPGLGDTAMYLCATSRVEGQGREKLFFGSGTQLSVL.

The chain has TRBV7-9 and TRBJ2-7, with 7 bases aligning to TRBD1. The V and J ends lost 5 bases and 2 bases, in that order; junction bases with no gene match: 9. Germline V gene lookup returns CDR1 SEHNR and CDR2 FQNEAQ (reference sequence). This CDR3 contains 15 residues. This CDR3 is CASSLTGVRTYEQYF. In nucleotides, the CDR3 is TGTGCCAGCAGCCTTACAGGGGTTAGAACCTACGAGCAGTACTTC. Filled out from reference TRBV7-9 and TRBJ2-7, the complete variable domain reads DTGVSQNPRHKITKRGQNVTFRCDPISEHNRLYWYRQTLGQGPEFLTYFQNEAQLEKSRLLSDRFSAERPKGSFSTLEIQRTEQGDSAMYLCASSLTGVRTYEQYFGPGTRLTVT.